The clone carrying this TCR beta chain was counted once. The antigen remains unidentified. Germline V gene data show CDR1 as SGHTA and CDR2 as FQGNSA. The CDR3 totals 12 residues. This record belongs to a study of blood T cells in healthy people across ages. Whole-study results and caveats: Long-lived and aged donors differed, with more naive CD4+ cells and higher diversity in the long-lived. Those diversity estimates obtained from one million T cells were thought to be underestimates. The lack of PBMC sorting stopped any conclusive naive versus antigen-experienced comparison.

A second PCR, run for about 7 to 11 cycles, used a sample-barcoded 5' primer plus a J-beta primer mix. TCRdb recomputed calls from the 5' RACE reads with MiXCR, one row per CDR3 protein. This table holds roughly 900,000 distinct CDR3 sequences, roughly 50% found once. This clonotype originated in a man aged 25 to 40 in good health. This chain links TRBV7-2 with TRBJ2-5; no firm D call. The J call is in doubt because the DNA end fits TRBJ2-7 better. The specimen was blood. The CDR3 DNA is TGTGCCAGCAGCTTGGGGTGGGCCGAGCAGTACTTC. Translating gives CASSLGWAEQYF.